What follows are 32 T cell receptor beta chains derived from one specimen sequenced in a study of regulatory T cells in long-lasting Graves disease. Building the TCR beta libraries relied on iRepertoire HTBI primers, and CDR3 regions underwent Arm-PCR. TCRdb analysed the multiplex PCR reads with MiXCR anew, one entry per CDR3 protein. There are under 300,000 distinct CDR3 sequences in the sample; approximately 16% occur only once, and more than 20% lies in the top ten. As for time point: newly diagnosed GD, antithyroid drugs for less than 3 months. The TCR library was prepared using RNA isolated from PBMCs. Sequenced here: peripheral blood mononuclear cells (PBMCs), sampled at new diagnosis, from a patient treated with antithyroid drugs. The source of these receptors is a female donor with Graves disease.

This clonotype was picked up many times. The rearrangement links TRBV6-5 to TRBJ1-1; maybe TRBD1 (5 bases). Trimming pared 0 bases from V and 1 base from J, leaving 12 bases between. The germline V gene has CDR1 MNHEY and CDR2 SVGAGI. This CDR3 region has 16 residues. The CDR3, as DNA: TGTGCCAGCAGTTACTCTGGGACCCTCCGGAACACTGAAGCTTTCTTT. This codes for CASSYSGTLRNTEAFF.

The sample holds many counts of this clonotype. The V and J genes are TRBV20-1 and TRBJ2-3; no clear D. The ends were cut back, 0 bases at V and 2 bases at J, with 6 bases in the middle. CDR1 is DFQATT and CDR2 is SNEGSKA in the germline V gene (reference sequence). The CDR3 is 13 amino acids. CDR3 nucleotides: TGCAGTGCTAGAGATATAAACACAGATACGCAGTATTTT. Translation gives CSARDINTDTQYF.

A word on this clonotype: Possible read error: a much larger clone is one base away. The rearrangement joins TRBV20-1 to TRBJ2-7, with a weak D call TRBD2 (6 bases). Germline lookup yields CDR1 DFQATT and CDR2 SNEGSKA (reference sequence). This CDR3 is 13 amino acids long. Trimming pared 1 base from V and 7 bases from J, leaving 14 bases between. CDR3 residues: CSARGGLANEQYF. The CDR3 nucleotides read TGCAGTGCTAGAGGGGGACTCGCCAATGAGCAGTACTTC.

Notes on this clonotype: Just one base apart from a much larger clone, this may be a read error. As the CDR3 is not closed by the conserved phenylalanine or tryptophan, this likely results from a read error. The genes are TRBV24-1 and TRBJ2-1; 8 bases map to TRBD1. Germline trimming cut 4 bases from V and 5 bases from J; bases unmatched to any gene: 9. Germline V gene data show CDR1 as KGHDR and CDR2 as SFDVKD. The CDR3 length is 16 residues. The CDR3 DNA is TGTGCCACCAGTGACCCAAGACAGGGGTGGCACAATGAGCAGTTCTTA. Its protein product is CATSDPRQGWHNEQFL.

This clonotype came up many times. The chain links TRBV12-3 or TRBV12-4 to TRBJ2-1; 7 nucleotides match TRBD1. Trimming at V came to 3 bases and at J to 3 bases, leaving 5 bases not matched to a gene. The CDR3 is 15 residues long. The DNA of the CDR3 is TGTGCCAGCAGTTTGATGGCAGGGGGCTACAATGAGCAGTTCTTC. This sequence encodes CASSLMAGGYNEQFF.

This clonotype was seen many times. This chain joins TRBV27 and TRBJ2-4; TRBD1 matches 8 bases. Looked up from germline, CDR1 is MNHEY and CDR2 is SMNVEV (reference sequence). J gave up 5 bases and V 5 bases, and 8 bases lay outside the gene matches. The CDR3 length is 15 residues. DNA for the CDR3: TGTGCCAGCAGTCCATTTCCGGGACAGGAAAACATTCAGTACTTC. Amino acids: CASSPFPGQENIQYF.

This clonotype came up many times. The J gene is TRBJ2-1, the V gene TRBV29-1, with TRBD1 matching 9 bases. The CDR3 sequence is 19 residues long. Per the germline V gene, CDR1 is SQVTM and CDR2 is ANQGSEA. Germline trimming cut 2 bases from V and 3 bases from J; bases unmatched to any gene: 17. The CDR3 sequence: CSVESGTGFYRTSYNEQFF. The CDR3 nucleotides are TGCAGCGTTGAAAGCGGGACAGGGTTTTATAGGACGAGCTACAATGAGCAGTTCTTC.

Worth noting for this clonotype: A clone one base away is much larger, so this may be a read error. The CDR3 loop reads CAWSVAGFSGAFF. CDR3 sequence (DNA): TGTGCCTGGAGTGTAGCAGGGTTCTCTGGAGCTTTCTTT. The chain is built from TRBV30 and TRBJ1-1, with a tentative D call TRBD1 (5 bases). Trimming pared 0 bases from V and 10 bases from J, leaving 15 bases between. CDR3 length: 13 amino acids. The germline V gene encodes CDR1 GTSNPN and CDR2 SVGIG (reference sequence). The full variable domain, in which reference TRBV30 and TRBJ1-1 provide the parts outside the CDR3, is SQTIHQWPATLVQPVGSPLSLECTVEGTSNPNLYWYRQAAGRGLQLLFYSVGIGQISSEVPQNLSASRPQDRQFILSSKKLLLSDSGFYLCAWSVAGFSGAFFGQGTRLTVV.

This clonotype has at least ten counts. This chain joins TRBV18 and TRBJ2-5; D is ambiguous. The germline CDR1 and CDR2 sequences are KGHSH and LQKENI. The CDR3 has 13 residues. Trimming stripped 2 bases from V and 5 bases from J, with 9 bases between. In DNA form, the CDR3 reads TGTGCCAGCTCACCATCCCGGGTGGAGACCCAGTACTTC. It translates to CASSPSRVETQYF.

There are many counts of this clonotype. The chain joins TRBV18 to TRBJ2-4; 8 bases line up with TRBD2. With 4 bases clipped from V and 0 bases from J, the junction kept 2 bases outside the gene matches. Germline CDR1 and CDR2: KGHSH and LQKENI. This CDR3 contains 15 residues. Here the CDR3 reads CASSLAGLAKNIQYF. Written as DNA, the CDR3 is TGTGCCAGCTCACTAGCGGGACTAGCCAAAAACATTCAGTACTTC. The full variable domain, rest sourced from reference TRBV18 and TRBJ2-4, is NAGVMQNPRHLVRRRGQEARLRCSPMKGHSHVYWYRQLPEEGLKFMVYLQKENIIDESGMPKERFSAEFPKEGPSILRIQQVVRGDSAAYFCASSLAGLAKNIQYFGAGTRLSVL.

This clonotype was picked up many times. This chain joins TRBV12-3 or TRBV12-4 and TRBJ1-2, with TRBD1 identical over 7 bases. CDR3 length equals 15 residues. V shed 1 base, J shed 0 bases, and the junction held 2 bases outside the gene matches. The CDR3 bases are TGTGCCAGCAGTTTAGGGGGGACAGCTAACTATGGCTACACCTTC. This codes for CASSLGGTANYGYTF.

This clonotype showed up many times. This rearrangement joins TRBV6-1 to TRBJ1-4, with D tentatively TRBD1 (6 bases). The V gene lost 5 bases and the J gene lost 2 bases, with 12 bases spanning the gap. Germline-derived CDR1 and CDR2 are MNHNS and SASEGT. The CDR3 is 15 residues long. The CDR3 is CASSQTGTTNEKLFF. The CDR3, as DNA: TGTGCCAGCAGTCAAACAGGGACGACTAATGAAAAACTGTTTTTT.

This clonotype showed up just once. The chain employs TRBV28 and TRBJ2-7; perhaps TRBD2 as D (6 bases). Germline loops: CDR1 MDHEN, CDR2 SYDVKM. This CDR3 has 14 amino acids. V dropped 5 bases and J dropped 2 bases, with 13 bases sitting between them. For the CDR3, the DNA is TGTGCCAGCAGTACCCCCGGGAGTCCCTACGAGCAGTACTTC. Its protein is CASSTPGSPYEQYF.

This clonotype was counted at least ten times. The CDR3 bases are TGTGCCAGCAGTCCGGGTCCATCCGGCAATCAGCCCCAGCATTTT. This encodes CASSPGPSGNQPQHF. This chain connects TRBV12-3 or TRBV12-4 to TRBJ1-5; D is uncertain. CDR3 length: 15 amino acids. V lost 5 bases and J 2 bases, leaving 13 bases between the germline ends.

This clonotype was picked up a small number of times. This chain links TRBV24-1 with TRBJ2-4; 9 nucleotides match TRBD1. The CDR3 totals 18 residues. J lost 1 base, V lost 2 bases, and 8 bases had no gene match. CDR1 is KGHDR and CDR2 is SFDVKD in the germline V gene. CDR3 DNA sequence: TGTGCCACCAGTGATTCTACAGGGGGCGGCTCGGCCAAAAACATTCAGTACTTC. It codes for CATSDSTGGGSAKNIQYF.

This clonotype was picked up many times. The CDR3 protein is CASGDTGELFF. In nucleotides, the CDR3 is TGTGCCAGCGGAGACACCGGGGAGCTGTTTTTT. The genes are TRBV9 and TRBJ2-2; D gene ambiguous. V was shortened by 7 bases and J by 3 bases, with 4 bases between the two germline ends. The CDR3 consists of 11 residues. The V gene's germline CDR1 is SGDLS and CDR2 YYNGEE.

This clonotype was seen ten or more times. The V call is TRBV4-1, the J call TRBJ1-2; 8 bases match TRBD1. This CDR3 is 14 amino acids long. CDR1 MGHRA and CDR2 YSYEKL come from the germline V gene. V lost 3 bases and J lost 8; bases outside the gene matches: 8. This CDR3 is CASSQGTGELGYTF. CDR3 DNA: TGCGCCAGCAGCCAGGGGACAGGCGAACTGGGCTACACCTTC.

The rearrangement links TRBV19 to TRBJ2-1; 14 bases align to TRBD2. After removal of 6 bases from V and 6 bases from J, the junction contained 4 bases not matched to a gene. CDR1 is LNHDA and CDR2 is SQIVND in the germline V gene (reference sequence). There are 15 residues in the CDR3. The CDR3, as DNA: TGTGCCAGTAGACGACTAGCGGGAGGGGGCAATGAGCAGTTCTTC. Its protein product is CASRRLAGGGNEQFF.

The chain uses TRBV7-9 and TRBJ2-2; TRBD2 agrees at 7 bases. The germline CDR1 and CDR2 sequences are SEHNR and FQNEAQ (reference sequence). The J segment lost 0 bases and the V segment lost 4 bases, leaving 8 bases of the junction unmatched. The CDR3 spans 17 residues. Here the CDR3 DNA reads TGTGCCAGCAGCTCCACTCGAAGCGGGACGAACACCGGGGAGCTGTTTTTT. Its protein product is CASSSTRSGTNTGELFF.

Many counts were recorded for this clonotype. CDR3 region: CASSQTSVSSYEQYF. The CDR3 DNA reads as TGTGCCAGCAGCCAAACTAGCGTCAGCTCCTACGAGCAGTACTTC. This chain joins TRBV4-2 and TRBJ2-7; TRBD2 agrees at 7 bases. Trimming took 2 bases from V and 0 from J; bases not matched to a gene: 4. This CDR3 contains 15 residues. Germline lookup yields CDR1 LGHNA and CDR2 YNFKEQ.

Many counts were recorded for this clonotype. This sequence joins TRBV20-1 and TRBJ2-3; D is ambiguous. The CDR3 loop spans 14 amino acids. CDR1 and CDR2 (germline): DFQATT, SNEGSKA (reference sequence). The V gene lost 6 bases and the J gene lost 6 bases, with 19 bases spanning the gap. In DNA, the CDR3 is TGCAGTGCCCCGAATCCAGGCCCCCGGGATACGCAGTATTTT. Protein: CSAPNPGPRDTQYF.

The chain is built from TRBV11-1 and TRBJ2-1; the match to TRBD2 covers 13 bases. V was clipped by 7 bases and J by 7 bases; unmatched bases: 25. Germline CDR1 reads SGHAT; CDR2 reads FQDESV (reference sequence). The CDR3 totals 21 residues. The CDR3 reads CASTGTSGAVSGASEGNEQFF. CDR3 bases: TGTGCCAGCACTGGGACTAGCGGGGCCGTCTCCGGGGCTAGTGAGGGTAATGAGCAGTTCTTC.

The table lists this clonotype with many counts. The rearrangement links TRBV30 to TRBJ1-6, with D perhaps matching TRBD1 (5 bases). V lost 0 bases and J lost 6, with 9 bases in between. The CDR3 covers 14 residues. Germline CDR1 reads GTSNPN; CDR2 reads SVGIG (reference sequence). The CDR3 region is CAWSVKGVNSPLHF. CDR3 in DNA: TGTGCCTGGAGTGTAAAAGGGGTTAATTCACCCCTCCACTTT.

This clonotype showed up many times. The V call is TRBV7-3, the J call TRBJ2-1; TRBD2 matches 7 bases. The CDR3 is 14 residues long. Germline V gives CDR1 SGHTA, CDR2 FQGTGA. The V segment lost 1 base and the J segment 7 bases; nucleotides outside the gene matches: 4. This CDR3 reads CASSLKGRGNEQFF. The CDR3 DNA sequence: TGTGCCAGCAGCTTAAAGGGGCGGGGGAATGAGCAGTTCTTC. The full variable domain, its missing parts supplied by reference TRBV7-3 and TRBJ2-1, is GAGVSQTPSNKVTEKGKYVELRCDPISGHTALYWYRQSLGQGPEFLIYFQGTGAADDSGLPNDRFFAVRPEGSVSTLKIQRTERGDSAVYLCASSLKGRGNEQFFGPGTRLTVL.

This clonotype was counted at least ten times. The rearrangement links TRBV7-8 to TRBJ2-7, with 10 bases identical to TRBD2. Germline lookup yields CDR1 SGHVS and CDR2 FQNEAQ. The CDR3 runs 15 residues. The trim removed 0 bases at V and 6 bases at J, leaving 5 bases unmatched. The CDR3 sequence is CASSLAPSGSGEQYF. The CDR3 nucleotides are TGTGCCAGCAGCTTAGCCCCTAGCGGGAGTGGCGAGCAGTACTTC.

As concerns this clonotype: Its ends do not fully match the called genes, so a read error is possible. The chain links TRBV5-1 to TRBJ2-3; TRBD2 agrees at 12 bases. This CDR3 is 15 amino acids long. Germline V CDR1 and CDR2: SGHRS, YFSETQ. CDR3: CASSLAGGNTYTQYF. The CDR3 DNA reads TGCGCCAGCAGCCTAGCGGGAGGGAACACATATACGCAGTATTTT. Full variable domain (rest looked up from reference TRBV5-1 and TRBJ2-3): KAGVTQTPRYLIKTRGQQVTLSCSPISGHRSVSWYQQTPGQGLQFLFEYFSETQRNKGNFPGRFSGRQFSNSRSEMNVSTLELGDSALYLCASSLAGGNTYTQYFGPGTRLTVL.

The chain links TRBV2 to TRBJ1-4; TRBD1 aligns across 7 bases. The CDR3 covers 15 residues. CDR1 and CDR2 (germline): SNHLY, FYNNEI. V shed 3 bases and J 5 bases; nucleotides not matched to a gene: 6. This CDR3 reads CASSEWTGSNEKLFF. The CDR3 DNA follows: TGTGCCAGCAGTGAGTGGACAGGAAGCAATGAAAAACTGTTTTTT.

This clonotype has ten or more counts. The rearrangement links TRBV24-1 to TRBJ2-1; D is ambiguous. V was cut by 5 bases and J by 1 base, with 8 bases left in between. There are 14 residues in the CDR3. The germline CDR1 and CDR2 sequences are KGHDR and SFDVKD. The CDR3 nucleotides read TGTGCCACCAGTGTGTCCGAGTCCTACAATGAGCAGTTCTTC. It specifies CATSVSESYNEQFF.

This clonotype was seen just once. A much larger clone is a single base away; this may be a read error. The CDR3 does not close with the conserved phenylalanine or tryptophan, likely indicating a read error. J is TRBJ2-7 and V is TRBV19, with 10 bases fitting TRBD1. This CDR3 is built from 14 residues. V was pared by 10 bases and J by 6 bases, with 12 bases of the junction left unmatched. CDR1 is LNHDA, CDR2 SQIVND, per germline (reference sequence). CDR3 region: CATRWGTGAFEQYL. In DNA form, the CDR3 reads TGTGCCACCCGGTGGGGGACAGGGGCATTCGAGCAGTACCTC.

The table lists this clonotype with many counts. The gene calls are TRBV11-2 and TRBJ2-7, with D unresolved. V was shortened by 4 bases and J by 5 bases, with 12 bases between the two germline ends. Germline lookup yields CDR1 SGHAT and CDR2 FQNNGV. The CDR3 is made up of 13 amino acids. CDR3 protein: CASSSGLSDEQYF. The CDR3 coding sequence is TGTGCCAGCAGCTCGGGCCTCAGTGACGAGCAGTACTTC.

This clonotype was seen repeatedly, ten times or more. The CDR3 coding sequence is TGTGCCAGCAGTGAGCTAGTCGGGTGGAATGAGCAGTTCTTC. Its translation: CASSELVGWNEQFF. V and J are TRBV2 and TRBJ2-1; D is ambiguous. Trimming took 3 bases from V and 7 from J, leaving 13 bases between them. Germline values: CDR1 SNHLY, CDR2 FYNNEI. The CDR3 loop spans 14 amino acids.

Concerning this clonotype itself: A far larger clone is off by one base, so a read error is likely. CDR3 loop: CASSFGVRTEAFF. CDR3 sequence (DNA): TGTGCCAGCAGCTTCGGGGTGCGGACTGAAGCTTTCTTT. The chain recombines TRBV11-1 with TRBJ1-1, with unresolved D. Germline-derived CDR1 and CDR2 are SGHAT and FQDESV (reference sequence). V lost 3 bases, J lost 5 bases, and 10 bases lay in between. CDR3 length equals 13 residues.